These 4 T cell receptor beta chains were all obtained from the same sample, sequenced in a study of cytomegalovirus exposure and HLA in healthy donors. The PCR used 60 Vbeta and 13 Jbeta primers. Produced via immunoSEQ multiplex PCR; TCRdb's table is partial and in-frame only. The data hold 70,000 or so clones, with about 73% observed a single time. Sequenced sample: PBMCs. These receptors came from a woman in her sixties in good health and CMV-seropositive.

This clone was seen once. The genes are TRBV7-2 and TRBJ2-5; 10 bases map to TRBD2. Unmatched junction bases numbered 11, after V lost 5 bases and J lost 5 bases. The CDR3 runs to 16 residues. Germline-derived CDR1 and CDR2 are SGHTA and FQGNSA. CDR3 sequence: CASSRKSGGATETQYF. The CDR3 DNA is TGTGCCAGCAGCCGGAAGAGCGGGGGGGCCACGGAGACCCAGTACTTC.

This chain connects TRBV7-2 to TRBJ2-1; perhaps TRBD2 as D (6 bases). The CDR3 is made up of 14 amino acids. Between the trimmed V and J ends, which lost 1 base and 7 bases, there was a span of 11 bases. Germline lookup yields CDR1 SGHTA and CDR2 FQGNSA. The CDR3 bases are TGTGCCAGCAGCTTAGTCGGCGGGACTAATGAGCAGTTCTTC. Residues: CASSLVGGTNEQFF.

The rearrangement joins TRBV6-5 to TRBJ1-6; 7 bases align to TRBD1. The V segment lost 4 bases and the J segment 7 bases; nucleotides outside the gene matches: 7. Germline V gene sequence: CDR1 MNHEY, CDR2 SVGAGI. The CDR3 has 15 residues. The CDR3 bases are TGTGCCAGCAGTTCCCCGACAGGGAACAATTCACCCCTCCACTTT. This encodes CASSSPTGNNSPLHF.

The chain recombines TRBV7-9 with TRBJ1-1, with no clear D. The germline V gene has CDR1 SEHNR and CDR2 FQNEAQ (reference sequence). This CDR3 contains 13 residues. With 5 bases removed from V and 0 bases from J, the gap between germline ends came to 7 bases. Here the CDR3 reads CASSVSLNTEAFF. CDR3 sequence (DNA): TGTGCCAGCAGCGTTTCTCTGAACACTGAAGCTTTCTTT.